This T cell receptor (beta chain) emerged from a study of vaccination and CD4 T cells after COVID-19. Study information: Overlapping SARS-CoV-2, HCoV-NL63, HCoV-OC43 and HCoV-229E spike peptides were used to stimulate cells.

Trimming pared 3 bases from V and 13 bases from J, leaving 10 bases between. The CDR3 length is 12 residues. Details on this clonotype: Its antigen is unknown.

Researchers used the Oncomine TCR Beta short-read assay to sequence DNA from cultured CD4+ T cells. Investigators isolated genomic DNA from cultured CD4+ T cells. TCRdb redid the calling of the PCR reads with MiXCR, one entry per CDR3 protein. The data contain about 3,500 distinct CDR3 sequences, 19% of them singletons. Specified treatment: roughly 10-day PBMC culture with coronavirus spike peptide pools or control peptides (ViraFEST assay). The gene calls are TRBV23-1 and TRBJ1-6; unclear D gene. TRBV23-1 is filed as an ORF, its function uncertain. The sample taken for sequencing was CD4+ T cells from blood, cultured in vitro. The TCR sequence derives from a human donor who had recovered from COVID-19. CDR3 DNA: TGCGCCAGCAGTCAGACTGCCGGGCCCCTCCACTTT. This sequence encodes CASSQTAGPLHF.